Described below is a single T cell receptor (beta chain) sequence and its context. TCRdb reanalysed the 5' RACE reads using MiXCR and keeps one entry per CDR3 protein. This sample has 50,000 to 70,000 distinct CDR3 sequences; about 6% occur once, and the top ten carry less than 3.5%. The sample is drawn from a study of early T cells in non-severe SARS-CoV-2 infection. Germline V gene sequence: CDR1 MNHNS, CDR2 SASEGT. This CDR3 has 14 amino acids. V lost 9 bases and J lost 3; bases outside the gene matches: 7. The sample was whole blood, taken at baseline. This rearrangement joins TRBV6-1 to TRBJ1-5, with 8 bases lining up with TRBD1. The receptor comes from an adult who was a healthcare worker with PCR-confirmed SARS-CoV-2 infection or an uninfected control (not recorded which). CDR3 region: CASTGGSFNQPQHF. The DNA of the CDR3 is TGTGCCAGTACAGGGGGTTCCTTCAATCAGCCCCAGCATTTT.